This T cell receptor (beta chain) was obtained from a study of cytomegalovirus exposure and HLA in healthy donors. CDR3 size: 10 residues. Germline V gives CDR1 DFQATT, CDR2 SNEGSKA (reference sequence). Whole-study results and caveats: Indistinguishable V segments such as TRBV6-2 and TRBV6-3 were excluded. Sequencing probably produced one cluster of sequence variants that were highly shared. In a later analysis, at a false discovery rate of 0.05, roughly 17,000 TCR beta sequences matched HLA alleles. Listed as cytomegalovirus-associated were roughly 180 TCR beta chains.

PCR primers comprised 60 Vbeta and 13 Jbeta primers. Generated by immunoSEQ multiplex PCR, the TCRdb table keeps only in-frame clones and is missing some. The data hold 310,000 or so clones, with roughly 90% observed a single time. This clone was recorded once. Its specificity is unknown. Germline and junction disagree at one end, which may indicate a read error. V usage is TRBV20-1 and J usage is TRBJ1-2; possible D gene TRBD1, 5 bases. The sample consisted of PBMCs. The receptor's source is a woman younger than 30 in good health and CMV-seronegative. CDR3 bases: TGCAGTGCTCGGGGGTTGGTGACAGCCTTC. This translates into CSARGLVTAF.